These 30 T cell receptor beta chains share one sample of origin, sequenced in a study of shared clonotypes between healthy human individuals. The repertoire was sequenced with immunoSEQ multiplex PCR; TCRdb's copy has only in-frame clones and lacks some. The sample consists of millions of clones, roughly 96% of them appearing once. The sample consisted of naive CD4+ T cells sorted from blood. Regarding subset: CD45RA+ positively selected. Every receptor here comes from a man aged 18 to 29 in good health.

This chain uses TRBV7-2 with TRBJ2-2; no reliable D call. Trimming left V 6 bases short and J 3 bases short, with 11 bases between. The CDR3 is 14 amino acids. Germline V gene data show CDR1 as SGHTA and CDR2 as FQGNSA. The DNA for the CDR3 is TGTGCCAGCAGGCCAGCCCGGGACACCGGGGAGCTGTTTTTT. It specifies CASRPARDTGELFF.

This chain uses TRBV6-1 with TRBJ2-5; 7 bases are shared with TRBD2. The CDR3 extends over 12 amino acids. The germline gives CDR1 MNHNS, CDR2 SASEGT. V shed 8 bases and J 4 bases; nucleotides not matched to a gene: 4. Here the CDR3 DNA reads TGTGCCAGCGGGGGGGAGGGAGAGACCCAGTACTTC. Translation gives CASGGEGETQYF.

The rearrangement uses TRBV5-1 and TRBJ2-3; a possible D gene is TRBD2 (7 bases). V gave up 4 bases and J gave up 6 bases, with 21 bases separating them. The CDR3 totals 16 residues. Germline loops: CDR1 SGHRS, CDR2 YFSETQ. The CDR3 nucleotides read TGCGCCAGCAGCCAACAGGGAGCGGGAAAATCCGATACGCAGTATTTT. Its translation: CASSQQGAGKSDTQYF.

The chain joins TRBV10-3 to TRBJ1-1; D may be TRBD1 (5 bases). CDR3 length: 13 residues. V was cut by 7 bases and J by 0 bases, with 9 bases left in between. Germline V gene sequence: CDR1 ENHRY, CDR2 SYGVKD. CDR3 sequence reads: CAINAGLNTEAFF. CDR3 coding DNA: TGTGCCATCAATGCAGGGTTGAACACTGAAGCTTTCTTT.

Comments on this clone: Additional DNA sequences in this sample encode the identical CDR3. CDR3 in DNA: TGTGCCAGCAGCCTCTTCATGAACACTGAAGCTTTCTTT. It yields the protein CASSLFMNTEAFF. V usage is TRBV7-9 and J usage is TRBJ1-1; D is unclear. In germline, CDR1 is SEHNR, CDR2 FQNEAQ (reference sequence). With 5 bases removed from V and 0 bases from J, the gap between germline ends came to 7 bases. The CDR3 is made up of 13 amino acids.

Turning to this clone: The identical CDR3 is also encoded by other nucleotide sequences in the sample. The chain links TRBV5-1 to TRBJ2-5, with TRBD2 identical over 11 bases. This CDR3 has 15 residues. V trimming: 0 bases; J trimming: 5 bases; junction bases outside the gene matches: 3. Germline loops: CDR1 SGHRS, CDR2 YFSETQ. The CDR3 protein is CASSLALAGVETQYF. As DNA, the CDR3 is TGCGCCAGCAGCTTGGCACTAGCGGGAGTGGAGACCCAGTACTTC.

The DNA of the CDR3 is TGTGCCAGCAGCTCACTTTCCGGGACAGTAAACACCGGGGAGCTGTTTTTT. Translation gives CASSSLSGTVNTGELFF. This chain uses TRBV27 with TRBJ2-2; 7 bases are shared with TRBD1. Looked up from germline, CDR1 is MNHEY and CDR2 is SMNVEV (reference sequence). J gave up 2 bases and V 6 bases, and 12 bases lay outside the gene matches. The CDR3 spans 17 residues.

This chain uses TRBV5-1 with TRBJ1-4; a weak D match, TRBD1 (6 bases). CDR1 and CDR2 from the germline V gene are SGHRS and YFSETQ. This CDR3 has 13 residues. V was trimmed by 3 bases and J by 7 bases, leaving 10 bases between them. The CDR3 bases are TGCGCCAGCAGCTCACAGGGAAGTGAAAAACTGTTTTTT. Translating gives CASSSQGSEKLFF.

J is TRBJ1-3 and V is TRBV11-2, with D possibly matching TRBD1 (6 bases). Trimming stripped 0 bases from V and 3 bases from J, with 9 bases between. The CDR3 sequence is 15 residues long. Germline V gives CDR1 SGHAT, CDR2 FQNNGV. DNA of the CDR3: TGTGCCAGCAGCTTAGAGGGGGCTGGTGGAAACACCATATATTTT. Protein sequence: CASSLEGAGGNTIYF.

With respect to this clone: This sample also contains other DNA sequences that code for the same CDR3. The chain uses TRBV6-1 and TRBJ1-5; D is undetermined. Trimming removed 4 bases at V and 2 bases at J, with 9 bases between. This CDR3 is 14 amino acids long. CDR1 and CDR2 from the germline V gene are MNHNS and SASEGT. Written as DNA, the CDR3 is TGTGCCAGCAGTGTTTCAGGCGGCAATCAGCCCCAGCATTTT. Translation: CASSVSGGNQPQHF.

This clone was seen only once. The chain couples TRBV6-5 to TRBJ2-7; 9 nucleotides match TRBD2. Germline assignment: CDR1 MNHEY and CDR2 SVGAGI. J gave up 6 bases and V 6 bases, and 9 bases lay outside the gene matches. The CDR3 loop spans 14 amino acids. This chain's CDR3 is CASRMGLALREQYF. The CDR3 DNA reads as TGTGCCAGCAGGATGGGACTAGCCCTTCGCGAGCAGTACTTC.

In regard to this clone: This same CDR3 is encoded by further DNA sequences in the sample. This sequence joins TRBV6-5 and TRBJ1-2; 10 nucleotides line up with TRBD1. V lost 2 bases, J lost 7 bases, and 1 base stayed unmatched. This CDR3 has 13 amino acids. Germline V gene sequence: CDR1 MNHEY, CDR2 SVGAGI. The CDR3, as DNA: TGTGCCAGCAGTTACGACAGGGGGCTTGGCTACACCTTC. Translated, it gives CASSYDRGLGYTF.

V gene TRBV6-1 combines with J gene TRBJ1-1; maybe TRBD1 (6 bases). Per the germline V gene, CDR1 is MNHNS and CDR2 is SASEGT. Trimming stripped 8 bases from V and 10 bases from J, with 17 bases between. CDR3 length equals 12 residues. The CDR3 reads CASHLVGAGAFF. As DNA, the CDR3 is TGTGCCAGCCACCTAGTGGGGGCAGGAGCTTTCTTT.

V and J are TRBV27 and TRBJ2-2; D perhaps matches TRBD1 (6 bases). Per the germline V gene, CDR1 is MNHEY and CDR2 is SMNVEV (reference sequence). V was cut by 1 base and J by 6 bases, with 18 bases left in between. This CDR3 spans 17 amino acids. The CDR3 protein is CASSLFAQTGYPGELFF. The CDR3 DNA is TGTGCCAGCAGTTTATTCGCCCAAACAGGGTACCCCGGGGAGCTGTTTTTT.

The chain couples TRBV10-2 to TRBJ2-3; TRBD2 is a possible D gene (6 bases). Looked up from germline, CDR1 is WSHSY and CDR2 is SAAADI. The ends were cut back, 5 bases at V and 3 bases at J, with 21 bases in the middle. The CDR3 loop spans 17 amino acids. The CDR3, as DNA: TGCGCCAGCAGTTTGTCAGTTGGAGGGCCGATGACAGATACGCAGTATTTT. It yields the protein CASSLSVGGPMTDTQYF.

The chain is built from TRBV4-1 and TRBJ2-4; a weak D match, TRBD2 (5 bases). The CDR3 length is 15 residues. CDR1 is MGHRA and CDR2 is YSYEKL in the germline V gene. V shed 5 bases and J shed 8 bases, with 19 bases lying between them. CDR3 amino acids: CASSFGESDRDIQYF. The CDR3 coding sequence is TGCGCCAGCAGCTTCGGGGAATCTGACCGGGACATTCAGTACTTC.

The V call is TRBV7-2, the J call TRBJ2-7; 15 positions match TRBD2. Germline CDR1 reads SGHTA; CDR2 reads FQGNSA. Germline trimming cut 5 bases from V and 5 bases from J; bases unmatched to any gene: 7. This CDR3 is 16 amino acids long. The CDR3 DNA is TGTGCCAGCAGCGAAGGAGGGACTAGCGGGAGGAACGAGCAGTACTTC. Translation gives CASSEGGTSGRNEQYF.

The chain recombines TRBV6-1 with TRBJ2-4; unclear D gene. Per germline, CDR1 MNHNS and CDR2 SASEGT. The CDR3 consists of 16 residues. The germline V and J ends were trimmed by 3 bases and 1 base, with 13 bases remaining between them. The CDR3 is CASSDRQFEAKNIQYF. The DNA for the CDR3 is TGTGCCAGCAGTGACAGGCAGTTCGAGGCCAAAAACATTCAGTACTTC.

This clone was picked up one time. The CDR3 loop is CASSYTAVNTEAFF. CDR3 bases: TGCGCCAGCAGCTATACGGCGGTGAACACTGAAGCTTTCTTT. This chain joins TRBV5-1 and TRBJ1-1; no clear D gene. Germline lookup yields CDR1 SGHRS and CDR2 YFSETQ. V lost 3 bases, J lost 0 bases, and 9 bases lay in between. This CDR3 spans 14 amino acids.

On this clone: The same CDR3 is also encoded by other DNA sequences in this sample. The CDR3 coding sequence is TGCAGTGCTCCAGGTGGCACTGAAGCTTTCTTT. This gives the protein CSAPGGTEAFF. J is TRBJ1-1 and V is TRBV20-1; D call uncertain. This CDR3 region has 11 residues. V was pared by 5 bases and J by 4 bases, with 8 bases between. Germline V gene lookup returns CDR1 DFQATT and CDR2 SNEGSKA (reference sequence).

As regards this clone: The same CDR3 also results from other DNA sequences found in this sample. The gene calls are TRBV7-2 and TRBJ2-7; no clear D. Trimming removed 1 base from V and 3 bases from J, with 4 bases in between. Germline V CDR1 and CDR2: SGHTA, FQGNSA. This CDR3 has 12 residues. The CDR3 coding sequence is TGTGCCAGCAGCTTAGACTTCTACGAGCAGTACTTC. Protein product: CASSLDFYEQYF.

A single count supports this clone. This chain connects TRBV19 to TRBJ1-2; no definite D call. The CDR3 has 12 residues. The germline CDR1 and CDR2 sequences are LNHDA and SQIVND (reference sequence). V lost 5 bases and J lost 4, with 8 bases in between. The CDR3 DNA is TGTGCCAGTAGTGACCTAAGCTATGGCTACACCTTC. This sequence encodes CASSDLSYGYTF.

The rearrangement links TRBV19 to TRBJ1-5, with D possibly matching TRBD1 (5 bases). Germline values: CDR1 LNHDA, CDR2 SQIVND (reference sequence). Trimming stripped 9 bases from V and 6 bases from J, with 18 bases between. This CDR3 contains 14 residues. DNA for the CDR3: TGTGCCAGCCACGACACCAGGGTGAGTCAGCCCCAGCATTTT. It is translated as CASHDTRVSQPQHF.

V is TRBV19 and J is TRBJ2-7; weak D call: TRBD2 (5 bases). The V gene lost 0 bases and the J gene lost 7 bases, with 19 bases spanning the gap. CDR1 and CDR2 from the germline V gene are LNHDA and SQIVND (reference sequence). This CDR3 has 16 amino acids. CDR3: CASSIDLSSGSREQYF. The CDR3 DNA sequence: TGTGCCAGTAGTATAGACTTGTCCAGCGGATCGAGGGAGCAGTACTTC.

CDR3 sequence (DNA): TGCAGCGTTGAAGTCAACAGGGAGGGTGGCTACACCTTC. Translating it yields CSVEVNREGGYTF. This chain joins TRBV29-1 and TRBJ1-2, with D perhaps matching TRBD1 (6 bases). Between the trimmed V and J ends, which lost 1 base and 7 bases, there was a span of 13 bases. This CDR3 region has 13 residues. Germline CDR1 and CDR2: SQVTM and ANQGSEA.

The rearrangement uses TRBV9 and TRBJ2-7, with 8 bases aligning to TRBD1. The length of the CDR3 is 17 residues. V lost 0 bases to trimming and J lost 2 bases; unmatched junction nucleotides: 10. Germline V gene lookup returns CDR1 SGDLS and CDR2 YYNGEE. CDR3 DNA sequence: TGTGCCAGCAGCGTAGGTGGGACAGGAAGATTAGCCTACGAGCAGTACTTC. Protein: CASSVGGTGRLAYEQYF. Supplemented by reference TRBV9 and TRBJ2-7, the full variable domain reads DSGVTQTPKHLITATGQRVTLRCSPRSGDLSVYWYQQSLDQGLQFLIQYYNGEERAKGNILERFSAQQFPDLHSELNLSSLELGDSALYFCASSVGGTGRLAYEQYFGPGTRLTVT.

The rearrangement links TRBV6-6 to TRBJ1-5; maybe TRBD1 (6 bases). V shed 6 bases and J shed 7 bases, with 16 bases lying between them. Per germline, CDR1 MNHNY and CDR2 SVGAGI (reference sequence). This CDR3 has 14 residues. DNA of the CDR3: TGTGCCAGCAGATTACCGGGACAACAACAGCCCCAGCATTTT. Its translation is CASRLPGQQQPQHF.

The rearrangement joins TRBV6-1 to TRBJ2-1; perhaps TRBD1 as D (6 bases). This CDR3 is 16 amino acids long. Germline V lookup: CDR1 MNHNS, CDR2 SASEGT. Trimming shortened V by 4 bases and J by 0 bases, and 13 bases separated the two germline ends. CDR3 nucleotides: TGTGCCAGCAGTGGAGGGGGAACCCCCTCCTACAATGAGCAGTTCTTC. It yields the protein CASSGGGTPSYNEQFF.

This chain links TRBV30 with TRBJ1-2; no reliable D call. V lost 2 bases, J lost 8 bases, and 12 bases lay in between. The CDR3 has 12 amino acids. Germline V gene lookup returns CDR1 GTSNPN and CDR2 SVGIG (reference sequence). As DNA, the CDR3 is TGTGCCTGGAGTTTGGGATCCCCCGGCTACACCTTC. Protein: CAWSLGSPGYTF.

The CDR3 nucleotides read TGTGCCTGGAGGGGGAGTAGCAATCAGCCCCAGCATTTT. Translating gives CAWRGSSNQPQHF. The gene calls are TRBV30 and TRBJ1-5; D unclear. Germline loops: CDR1 GTSNPN, CDR2 SVGIG (reference sequence). This CDR3 is 13 amino acids long. Trimming left V 3 bases short and J 0 bases short, with 6 bases between.